The next 27 T cell receptor beta chains were all read from a single sample in a study of T cell clonotyping in hematopoietic cell transplantation. The repertoire was sequenced with immunoSEQ multiplex PCR; TCRdb's copy has only in-frame clones and lacks some. The data show some 3,000 clones, around 93% seen once. Specimen: PBMCs, collected at the time of graft-versus-host disease after allogeneic stem cell transplant. These receptors were taken from a male patient between 60 and 69 years old who had an allogeneic stem cell transplant from a related donor, so the T cells may come from the graft donor. Some clones in this sample may be carry-over from other donors' samples.

The J gene is TRBJ1-4, the V gene TRBV19, with D perhaps matching TRBD1 (5 bases). The CDR3 is 15 amino acids. With 6 bases removed from V and 5 bases from J, the gap between germline ends came to 16 bases. Germline loops: CDR1 LNHDA, CDR2 SQIVND (reference sequence). CDR3 bases: TGTGCCAGTAGCCAAAACCAGGGAGGAAATGAAAAACTGTTTTTT. Encoded protein: CASSQNQGGNEKLFF.

The rearrangement uses TRBV27 and TRBJ1-2; D gene ambiguous. Trimming took 7 bases from V and 0 from J, leaving 15 bases between them. CDR1 is MNHEY, CDR2 SMNVEV, per germline (reference sequence). CDR3 size: 15 residues. The CDR3 spells CASTPWAASNYGYTF. In nucleotides, the CDR3 is TGTGCCAGCACCCCCTGGGCAGCCTCTAACTATGGCTACACCTTC.

The V and J genes are TRBV6-6 and TRBJ2-7; D tentatively fits TRBD1 or TRBD2 (5 bases each). The V gene's germline CDR1 is MNHNY and CDR2 SVGAGI (reference sequence). With 5 bases removed from V and 3 bases from J, the gap between germline ends came to 14 bases. The CDR3 has 14 residues. The CDR3, as DNA: TGTGCCAGCAGTACTACCGGGACGCTCTACGAGCAGTACTTC. Translating gives CASSTTGTLYEQYF.

The chain carries TRBV28 and TRBJ1-6, with no clear D. Trimming cost V 2 bases and J 10 bases, with 15 bases left between them. CDR3 length: 15 amino acids. The germline V gene encodes CDR1 MDHEN and CDR2 SYDVKM. CDR3 in amino acids: CASSLKGSGRSPLHF. CDR3 sequence (DNA): TGTGCCAGCAGTTTAAAAGGTTCCGGTAGGTCACCCCTCCACTTT.

The V and J genes are TRBV7-6 and TRBJ2-5, with TRBD2 matching over 7 bases. CDR3 length: 15 residues. Per germline, CDR1 SGHVS and CDR2 FNYEAQ. The ends lost 5 bases at V and 2 bases at J; junction bases unmatched: 8. This CDR3 reads CASSPTGGGQETQYF. CDR3 in DNA: TGTGCCAGCAGCCCCACTGGGGGGGGGCAAGAGACCCAGTACTTC.

Points on this clone: A read error may account for a junction end that differs from germline. The CDR3 sequence: CASSQDRAASQHF. CDR3 in DNA: TGCGCCAGCAGCCAAGATCGTGCAGCGTCCCAGCACTTC. The V and J genes are TRBV4-3 and TRBJ2-5; D is ambiguous. CDR1 LGHNA and CDR2 YSLEER come from the germline V gene. This CDR3 comprises 13 residues.

This clone has more than one count but fewer than ten. The chain combines TRBV7-2 with TRBJ2-1; no clear D gene. Germline values: CDR1 SGHTA, CDR2 FQGNSA. Trimming removed 5 bases from V and 7 bases from J, with 9 bases in between. The CDR3 contains 12 residues. CDR3 protein: CASSPTMNEQFF. The CDR3 DNA is TGTGCCAGCAGCCCTACAATGAATGAGCAGTTCTTC.

The chain combines TRBV18 with TRBJ1-2, with D possibly matching TRBD1 (6 bases). CDR1 and CDR2 from the germline V gene are KGHSH and LQKENI. V was pared by 3 bases and J by 7 bases, with 15 bases between. This CDR3 is built from 14 residues. CDR3 in amino acids: CASSPAVVGGGYTF. The CDR3 bases are TGTGCCAGCTCACCTGCAGTGGTAGGGGGTGGCTACACCTTC.

In DNA form, the CDR3 reads TGTGCCTGGAGTAGAGGCGGGGAGCTGTTTTTT. This encodes CAWSRGGELFF. The chain joins TRBV30 to TRBJ2-2; D unresolved. Germline V gene sequence: CDR1 GTSNPN, CDR2 SVGIG (reference sequence). V lost 2 bases to trimming and J lost 7 bases, with 5 bases between them. The CDR3 totals 11 residues.

The chain joins TRBV20-1 to TRBJ2-3; D possibly corresponds to TRBD2 (5 bases). Germline CDR1 and CDR2: DFQATT and SNEGSKA (reference sequence). V lost 5 bases and J 10 bases, leaving 10 bases between the germline ends. The CDR3 is made up of 10 amino acids. For the CDR3, the DNA is TGCAGTGCTGGAGGACTTTCGCAGTATTTT. This translates into CSAGGLSQYF.

This clone is a singleton in its sample. V and J are TRBV11-2 and TRBJ2-7, with D maybe TRBD1 (5 bases). V dropped 5 bases and J dropped 4 bases, with 18 bases sitting between them. This CDR3 has 15 residues. Germline V gene lookup returns CDR1 SGHAT and CDR2 FQNNGV. The CDR3 region has the DNA TGTGCCAGCAGCCCCGATCGGACAAGAATTTACGAGCAGTACTTC. This codes for CASSPDRTRIYEQYF.

This clone appeared a few times. The identical CDR3 is also encoded by other nucleotide sequences in the sample. The rearrangement uses TRBV7-2 and TRBJ1-2; D is unresolved. The CDR3 sequence is 14 residues long. The V gene's germline CDR1 is SGHTA and CDR2 FQGNSA. V shed 5 bases and J shed 4 bases, with 14 bases lying between them. The CDR3 protein is CASSLGGDPYGYTF. In DNA form, the CDR3 reads TGTGCCAGCAGCCTAGGTGGAGATCCCTATGGCTACACCTTC.

This rearrangement joins TRBV6-4 to TRBJ2-7; 7 nucleotides line up with TRBD1. In germline, CDR1 is MRHNA, CDR2 SNTAGT. The CDR3 is 17 residues long. V was clipped by 4 bases and J by 4 bases; unmatched bases: 16. The CDR3 DNA is TGTGCCAGCAGTGCAGAACCGGGACAGAAGACTACGTACGAGCAGTACTTC. Its translation is CASSAEPGQKTTYEQYF.

The chain combines TRBV28 with TRBJ2-1; 7 positions agree with TRBD2. The CDR3 spans 14 residues. J lost 4 bases, V lost 5 bases, and 5 bases had no gene match. Germline V lookup: CDR1 MDHEN, CDR2 SYDVKM. Here the CDR3 reads CASSMGGEYNEQFF. The CDR3 coding sequence is TGTGCCAGCAGTATGGGGGGGGAATACAATGAGCAGTTCTTC.

The V gene is TRBV30, the J gene TRBJ1-4; D not certain. V was clipped by 6 bases and J by 7 bases, with 12 bases between them. Germline loops: CDR1 GTSNPN, CDR2 SVGIG (reference sequence). This CDR3 comprises 12 residues. The CDR3 region has the DNA TGTGCCTGCCCCGGCAACCCTGAAAAACTGTTTTTT. Amino acids: CACPGNPEKLFF.

This sequence joins TRBV11-1 and TRBJ1-2; D unresolved. The germline V gene encodes CDR1 SGHAT and CDR2 FQDESV (reference sequence). The CDR3 spans 13 residues. Trimming removed 4 bases at V and 1 base at J, with 7 bases between. CDR3 residues: CASSSFVNYGYTF. The CDR3 region has the DNA TGTGCCAGCAGCTCCTTCGTTAACTATGGCTACACCTTC.

This clone was found once. One end of the junction fails to match germline, which may point to a read error. The chain uses TRBV18 and TRBJ2-7; 9 bases are a match to TRBD2. The CDR3 totals 14 residues. Germline V gene data show CDR1 as KGHSH and CDR2 as LQKENI. CDR3: CASSPLAGNDEQYF. CDR3 DNA sequence: TGTGCCAGCTCGCCACTAGCGGGCAACGACGAGCAGTACTTC.

The genes are TRBV6-5 and TRBJ2-7, with D perhaps assigned TRBD1 or TRBD2 (5 bases each). Germline values: CDR1 MNHEY, CDR2 SVGAGI. V was pared by 7 bases and J by 0 bases, with 13 bases between. The CDR3 contains 14 residues. Here the CDR3 DNA reads TGTGCCAGCAAGGAACCGGGACCCTCCTACGAGCAGTACTTC. Translated, it gives CASKEPGPSYEQYF.

V gene TRBV6-4 combines with J gene TRBJ1-6, with D perhaps TRBD1 (5 bases). V dropped 0 bases and J dropped 5 bases, with 5 bases sitting between them. The CDR3 covers 14 residues. Germline CDR1 MRHNA, CDR2 SNTAGT. DNA for the CDR3: TGTGCCAGCAGTGACTCCAGGGATAATTCACCCCTCCACTTT. Its protein is CASSDSRDNSPLHF.

This clone has just a few counts. The gene calls are TRBV5-1 and TRBJ2-7; no clear D gene. The germline V gene encodes CDR1 SGHRS and CDR2 YFSETQ. The CDR3 extends over 16 amino acids. V was cut by 4 bases and J by 2 bases, with 19 bases left in between. For the CDR3, the DNA is TGCGCCAGCAGCGGTTTCCCGGGCCTATCCCCCTACGAGCAGTACTTC. It yields the protein CASSGFPGLSPYEQYF.

The gene calls are TRBV6-6 and TRBJ1-5; 7 bases align to TRBD1. The CDR3 is 15 residues long. V was clipped by 6 bases and J by 5 bases; unmatched bases: 10. In germline, CDR1 is MNHNY, CDR2 SVGAGI (reference sequence). CDR3 sequence reads: CASSSTGDRDQPQHF. The CDR3 nucleotides read TGTGCCAGCAGCTCTACAGGGGATAGGGATCAGCCCCAGCATTTT.

The chain links TRBV6-6 to TRBJ2-1; D might be TRBD1 (6 bases). The germline gives CDR1 MNHNY, CDR2 SVGAGI (reference sequence). CDR3 length equals 14 residues. V was clipped by 0 bases and J by 6 bases, with 9 bases between them. CDR3 coding DNA: TGTGCCAGCAGTTACTCTGGGACACTCAATGAGCAGTTCTTC. Translating gives CASSYSGTLNEQFF.

The CDR3 spells CASSSVGSGNTIYF. The CDR3 region has the DNA TGTGCCAGCAGCTCTGTTGGCTCTGGAAACACCATATATTTT. V and J are TRBV5-6 and TRBJ1-3, with D hard to call. Trimming took 3 bases from V and 0 from J, leaving 7 bases between them. The germline V gene has CDR1 SGHDT and CDR2 YYEEEE. The CDR3 covers 14 residues. The full variable domain, rest sourced from reference TRBV5-6 and TRBJ1-3, is DAGVTQSPTHLIKTRGQQVTLRCSPKSGHDTVSWYQQALGQGPQFIFQYYEEEERQRGNFPDRFSGHQFPNYSSELNVNALLLGDSALYLCASSSVGSGNTIYFGEGSWLTVV.

V gene TRBV5-4 combines with J gene TRBJ2-3; D gene ambiguous. The CDR3 sequence is 14 residues long. From germline, CDR1 is SGHNT and CDR2 YYREEE (reference sequence). Trimming left V 2 bases short and J 2 bases short, with 9 bases between. CDR3 DNA: TGTGCCAGCAGCTTCAGTCTGTTCACAGATACGCAGTATTTT. Its translation: CASSFSLFTDTQYF. Supplemented by reference TRBV5-4 and TRBJ2-3, the full variable domain reads ETGVTQSPTHLIKTRGQQVTLRCSSQSGHNTVSWYQQALGQGPQFIFQYYREEENGRGNFPPRFSGLQFPNYSSELNVNALELDDSALYLCASSFSLFTDTQYFGPGTRLTVL.

The CDR3 coding sequence is TGTGCCAGCAGCGTGGGGGGACAGGGGGCGCACACCGGGGAGCTGTTTTTT. As protein: CASSVGGQGAHTGELFF. V usage is TRBV9 and J usage is TRBJ2-2, with 12 bases aligning to TRBD1. This CDR3 is 17 amino acids long. Germline CDR1 is SGDLS and CDR2 is YYNGEE. V dropped 2 bases and J dropped 3; count of bases not matched to a gene: 5.

The chain combines TRBV19 with TRBJ1-1, with TRBD1 identical over 7 bases. This CDR3 has 14 amino acids. Trimming removed 4 bases from V and 2 bases from J; junction bases left unmatched: 4. The germline V gene encodes CDR1 LNHDA and CDR2 SQIVND (reference sequence). The DNA of the CDR3 is TGTGCCAGTAGTAGCGGGACAGTAAACACTGAAGCTTTCTTT. It yields the protein CASSSGTVNTEAFF. Using reference TRBV19 and TRBJ1-1 for the parts outside the CDR3, the full variable domain is DGGITQSPKYLFRKEGQNVTLSCEQNLNHDAMYWYRQDPGQGLRLIYYSQIVNDFQKGDIAEGYSVSREKKESFPLTVTSAQKNPTAFYLCASSSGTVNTEAFFGQGTRLTVV.

This rearrangement joins TRBV19 to TRBJ1-1, with D hard to call. Germline values: CDR1 LNHDA, CDR2 SQIVND (reference sequence). V lost 2 bases and J lost 1, with 8 bases in between. CDR3 length equals 14 residues. CDR3 coding DNA: TGTGCCAGTAGTATAATGGACTGGAACACTGAAGCTTTCTTT. It translates to CASSIMDWNTEAFF.